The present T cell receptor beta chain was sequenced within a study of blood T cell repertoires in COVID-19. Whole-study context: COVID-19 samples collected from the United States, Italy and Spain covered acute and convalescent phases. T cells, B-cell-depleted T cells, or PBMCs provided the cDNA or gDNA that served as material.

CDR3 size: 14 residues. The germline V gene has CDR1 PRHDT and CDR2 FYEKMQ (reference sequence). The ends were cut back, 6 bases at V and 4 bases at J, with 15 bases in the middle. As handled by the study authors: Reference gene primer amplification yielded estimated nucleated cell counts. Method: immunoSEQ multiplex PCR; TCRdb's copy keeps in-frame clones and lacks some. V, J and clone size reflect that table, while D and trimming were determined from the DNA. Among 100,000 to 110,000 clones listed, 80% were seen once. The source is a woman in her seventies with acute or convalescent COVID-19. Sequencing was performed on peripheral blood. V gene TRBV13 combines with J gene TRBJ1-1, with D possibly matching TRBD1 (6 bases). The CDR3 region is CASRGRGATTEAFF. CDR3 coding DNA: TGTGCCAGCAGGGGACGGGGGGCGACCACTGAAGCTTTCTTT. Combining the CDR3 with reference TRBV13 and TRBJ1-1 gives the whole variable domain AAGVIQSPRHLIKEKRETATLKCYPIPRHDTVYWYQQGPGQDPQFLISFYEKMQSDKGSIPDRFSAQQFSDYHSELNMSSLELGDSALYFCASRGRGATTEAFFGQGTRLTVV.